The 27 T cell receptor beta chains below all came from one sample that was sequenced in a study of CD8 T cells in ankylosing spondylitis. TCRdb re-analysed the 5' RACE reads in MiXCR, keeping a single row per CDR3 protein. The top ten clones hold approximately 6.6% of a sample with 200,000 to 250,000 distinct CDR3 sequences, roughly a tenth of them seen once. Sample: blood, either unsorted or a sorted T cell fraction (not recorded which). The receptors were sampled from a male donor with ankylosing spondylitis or in good health (not recorded which).

Many counts were recorded for this clonotype. The V gene is TRBV5-1, the J gene TRBJ1-6; D might be TRBD1 (6 bases). The CDR3 length is 16 residues. Germline CDR1 reads SGHRS; CDR2 reads YFSETQ. V was trimmed by 4 bases and J by 0 bases, leaving 11 bases between them. The CDR3 DNA reads as TGCGCCAGCAGCATCGGACAGAGCTCCTATAATTCACCCCTCCACTTT. Protein sequence: CASSIGQSSYNSPLHF. The full variable domain, its missing parts supplied by reference TRBV5-1 and TRBJ1-6, is KAGVTQTPRYLIKTRGQQVTLSCSPISGHRSVSWYQQTPGQGLQFLFEYFSETQRNKGNFPGRFSGRQFSNSRSEMNVSTLELGDSALYLCASSIGQSSYNSPLHFGNGTRLTVT.

This clonotype was seen at least ten times. The chain couples TRBV20-1 to TRBJ2-7; weak D call: TRBD1 (6 bases). The CDR3 totals 18 residues. The germline CDR1 and CDR2 sequences are DFQATT and SNEGSKA (reference sequence). V lost 1 base, J lost 2 bases, and 24 bases lay in between. Here the CDR3 DNA reads TGCAGTGCTAGAGTTGGGCAGGGGCTCCCCGGCCCTCCCTACGAGCAGTACTTC. Its protein product is CSARVGQGLPGPPYEQYF.

The chain carries TRBV4-1 and TRBJ1-1; maybe TRBD1 (5 bases). Trimming removed 2 bases from V and 5 bases from J, with 15 bases in between. From germline, CDR1 is MGHRA and CDR2 YSYEKL. The CDR3 sequence is 15 residues long. CDR3 in DNA: TGCGCCAGCAGCCAACCTCCCCAGGGTCGAACTGAAGCTTTCTTT. It codes for CASSQPPQGRTEAFF.

Of note for this clonotype: This may arise from a read error, as a much more abundant clone is one base away. The V call is TRBV12-3 or TRBV12-4, the J call TRBJ1-1; 9 nucleotides agree with TRBD1. After removal of 7 bases from V and 0 bases from J, the junction contained 12 bases not matched to a gene. The CDR3 runs 17 residues. CDR3 residues: CASTSQGAPTVNTEAFF. The CDR3 region has the DNA TGTGCCAGCACTTCACAGGGGGCCCCCACGGTGAACACTGAAGCTTTCTTT.

This clonotype occurred many times. J is TRBJ1-1 and V is TRBV6-5; D is uncertain. The CDR3 is made up of 11 amino acids. Trimming pared 7 bases from V and 6 bases from J, leaving 9 bases between. CDR1 and CDR2 (germline): MNHEY, SVGAGI. The CDR3 loop reads CASTGRAEAFF. In DNA, the CDR3 is TGTGCCAGCACGGGCCGAGCTGAAGCTTTCTTT.

This clonotype showed up many times. The V and J genes are TRBV6-6 and TRBJ2-7; D possibly corresponds to TRBD2 (5 bases). The CDR3 runs 11 residues. Germline CDR1 MNHNY, CDR2 SVGAGI (reference sequence). V was pared by 7 bases and J by 7 bases, with 11 bases between. CDR3: CASTHGEEQYF. The CDR3 bases are TGTGCCAGCACCCACGGGGAAGAGCAGTACTTC.

This clonotype was detected many times. The chain links TRBV20-1 to TRBJ2-5; D gene uncertain. Trimming took off 5 bases at V and 1 base at J, with 8 bases between the two ends. The length of the CDR3 is 12 residues. Germline V gene data show CDR1 as DFQATT and CDR2 as SNEGSKA (reference sequence). The DNA for the CDR3 is TGCAGTGCTTGGGTTAGCCAAGAGACCCAGTACTTC. It translates to CSAWVSQETQYF.

The chain recombines TRBV20-1 with TRBJ1-2; D gene ambiguous. With 4 bases removed from V and 2 bases from J, the gap between germline ends came to 8 bases. The CDR3 covers 12 residues. The germline V gene encodes CDR1 DFQATT and CDR2 SNEGSKA (reference sequence). The CDR3 spells CSANRENYGYTF. For the CDR3, the DNA is TGCAGTGCTAATCGGGAGAACTATGGCTACACCTTC.

This clonotype was counted between two and nine times. This sequence joins TRBV2 and TRBJ2-1; 7 bases align to TRBD2. The CDR3 contains 16 residues. Germline V CDR1 and CDR2: SNHLY, FYNNEI. The ends lost 2 bases at V and 3 bases at J; junction bases unmatched: 7. The CDR3 DNA is TGTGCCAGCAGTGAATTCCTAGCGGAGGTCTACAATGAGCAGTTCTTC. Translated: CASSEFLAEVYNEQFF.

The rearrangement joins TRBV7-6 to TRBJ2-1; 11 bases are shared with TRBD2. Germline CDR1 and CDR2: SGHVS and FNYEAQ. V lost 4 bases to trimming and J lost 8 bases; unmatched junction nucleotides: 10. The CDR3 is 16 residues long. The CDR3 DNA is TGTGCCAGCAGCTCCGGGACTAGCGGAGCGAGCGATGAGCAGTTCTTC. Amino acid sequence: CASSSGTSGASDEQFF.

This clonotype has at least ten counts. The rearrangement uses TRBV5-1 and TRBJ2-3, with D perhaps matching TRBD1 (5 bases). The V gene's germline CDR1 is SGHRS and CDR2 YFSETQ. Trimming shortened V by 0 bases and J by 6 bases, and 17 bases separated the two germline ends. This CDR3 has 16 amino acids. The CDR3, as DNA: TGCGCCAGCAGCTTGGCCCACTTGACAGTGTCCGATACGCAGTATTTT. Its translation is CASSLAHLTVSDTQYF.

This clonotype was seen repeatedly, ten times or more. The chain combines TRBV10-3 with TRBJ2-1, with TRBD1 matching over 9 bases. CDR1 is ENHRY and CDR2 is SYGVKD in the germline V gene. CDR3 size: 15 residues. J lost 8 bases, V lost 4 bases, and 9 bases had no gene match. CDR3 nucleotide sequence: TGTGCCATCAGTGGGGAGGACAGGGGTGGTCATGAGCAGTTCTTC. Translating gives CAISGEDRGGHEQFF.

In its sample, this clonotype was seen many times. Written as DNA, the CDR3 is TGTGCCAGCAGTTCTAGTGACAGGGTGTACGAGCAGTACTTC. It yields the protein CASSSSDRVYEQYF. The J gene is TRBJ2-7, the V gene TRBV28, with 7 bases lining up with TRBD1. This CDR3 contains 14 residues. V dropped 4 bases and J dropped 4; count of bases not matched to a gene: 7. In germline, CDR1 is MDHEN, CDR2 SYDVKM. Looking up the rest from reference TRBV28 and TRBJ2-7 gives the full variable domain: DVKVTQSSRYLVKRTGEKVFLECVQDMDHENMFWYRQDPGLGLRLIYFSYDVKMKEKGDIPEGYSVSREKKERFSLILESASTNQTSMYLCASSSSDRVYEQYFGPGTRLTVT.

The CDR3 reads CASSTGGGQYF. The CDR3 bases are TGCGCCAGCAGCACCGGCGGCGGGCAGTATTTT. This chain connects TRBV5-1 to TRBJ2-3; D is unresolved. CDR3 length: 11 residues. Trimming stripped 4 bases from V and 11 bases from J, with 11 bases between. CDR1 and CDR2 from the germline V gene are SGHRS and YFSETQ.

This clonotype was recorded at least ten times. The V gene is TRBV5-1, the J gene TRBJ2-5; 9 nucleotides align to TRBD2. Losses at the gene ends were 2 bases for V and 4 bases for J; bases not matched to a gene: 6. The CDR3 is 15 amino acids. Germline assignment: CDR1 SGHRS and CDR2 YFSETQ. CDR3 region: CASSLLAGEGETQYF. CDR3 DNA sequence: TGCGCCAGCAGCTTACTAGCGGGTGAAGGAGAGACCCAGTACTTC.

The sample holds a few counts of this clonotype. This rearrangement joins TRBV20-1 to TRBJ2-1; 11 nucleotides line up with TRBD2. J gave up 8 bases and V 5 bases, and 8 bases lay outside the gene matches. This CDR3 is built from 14 residues. Germline V gene lookup returns CDR1 DFQATT and CDR2 SNEGSKA (reference sequence). CDR3 residues: CSAWTSGPLDEQFF. The CDR3, as DNA: TGCAGTGCTTGGACTAGCGGGCCTCTGGATGAGCAGTTCTTC.

This clonotype was seen many times. V gene TRBV5-1 combines with J gene TRBJ2-7; TRBD2 matches 10 bases. The CDR3 spans 15 residues. The V gene end was trimmed by 4 bases and the J gene end by 2 bases; junction bases not matched to a gene: 6. Germline values: CDR1 SGHRS, CDR2 YFSETQ. CDR3 DNA sequence: TGCGCCAGCAGCGAAGCACTAGCGGGACCCTACGAGCAGTACTTC. It yields the protein CASSEALAGPYEQYF.

This clonotype was recorded at least ten times. The V call is TRBV5-1, the J call TRBJ2-2, with D unresolved. The CDR3 covers 14 residues. V lost 5 bases and J lost 0, with 8 bases in between. The V gene's germline CDR1 is SGHRS and CDR2 YFSETQ. The DNA of the CDR3 is TGCGCCAGCAGTTGGGAAGCGAACACCGGGGAGCTGTTTTTT. It encodes CASSWEANTGELFF.

This clonotype was found many times. The rearrangement joins TRBV29-1 to TRBJ2-7; maybe TRBD1 (7 bases). The V end was cut by 7 bases, the J end by 4 bases, with 14 bases between. There are 12 residues in the CDR3. CDR1 is SQVTM and CDR2 is ANQGSEA in the germline V gene. For the CDR3, the DNA is TGCAGCGCACAGGGGACTTTATACGAGCAGTACTTC. Amino acid sequence: CSAQGTLYEQYF.

This clonotype was seen ten or more times. The V call is TRBV7-3, the J call TRBJ2-5, with D maybe TRBD1 (5 bases). V lost 6 bases to trimming and J lost 3 bases, with 17 bases between them. This CDR3 has 15 amino acids. Germline V CDR1 and CDR2: SGHTA, FQGTGA. The CDR3 nucleotides read TGTGCCAGCAGTCGAATAGGGGTACGAGAAGAGACCCAGTACTTC. The encoded protein is CASSRIGVREETQYF.

The V gene is TRBV18, the J gene TRBJ2-1; the match to TRBD1 covers 8 bases. The CDR3 length is 14 residues. Germline CDR1 KGHSH, CDR2 LQKENI. V dropped 3 bases and J dropped 8; count of bases not matched to a gene: 6. In DNA form, the CDR3 reads TGTGCCAGCTCACCTAATACAGGGGGTGATGAGCAGTTCTTC. It specifies CASSPNTGGDEQFF.

This clonotype turned up a few times. The chain is built from TRBV18 and TRBJ2-3; D might be TRBD1 (5 bases). Germline CDR1 is KGHSH and CDR2 is LQKENI. This CDR3 comprises 14 residues. Trimming removed 1 base at V and 8 bases at J, with 13 bases between. The CDR3 sequence: CASSPQGGAGTQYF. The CDR3 DNA reads TGTGCCAGCTCACCACAGGGTGGGGCCGGTACGCAGTATTTT.

The table lists this clonotype with many counts. The J gene is TRBJ1-2, the V gene TRBV7-2; D gene unclear. The CDR3 sequence is 14 residues long. Germline CDR1 reads SGHTA; CDR2 reads FQGNSA. Trimming took 3 bases from V and 8 from J, leaving 16 bases between them. CDR3 residues: CASSLSKSLGGYTF. The CDR3 nucleotides read TGTGCCAGCAGCTTGTCCAAATCCTTAGGAGGCTACACCTTC.

This clonotype was detected ten times or more. V is TRBV15 and J is TRBJ2-1; 8 nucleotides line up with TRBD2. There are 15 residues in the CDR3. J gave up 5 bases and V 6 bases, and 9 bases lay outside the gene matches. Germline loops: CDR1 LNHNV, CDR2 YYDKDF (reference sequence). CDR3: CATRSGRAPNNEQFF. The CDR3 region has the DNA TGTGCCACCAGGAGCGGGAGAGCTCCAAACAATGAGCAGTTCTTC.

This clonotype was observed at least ten times. The V gene is TRBV4-1, the J gene TRBJ1-2, with 7 bases fitting TRBD1. Germline CDR1 is MGHRA and CDR2 is YSYEKL. This CDR3 comprises 15 residues. Trimming took 3 bases from V and 2 from J; bases not matched to a gene: 6. For the CDR3, the DNA is TGCGCCAGCAGCCACCAAGGGACAGCCAACTATGGCTACACCTTC. Protein: CASSHQGTANYGYTF.

The chain is built from TRBV6-2 or TRBV6-3 and TRBJ2-7; D is possibly TRBD2 (5 bases). This CDR3 spans 12 amino acids. The V and J ends lost 3 bases and 7 bases respectively, with 10 bases between them. The germline V gene encodes CDR1 MNHEY and CDR2 SVGEGT. The CDR3 sequence: CASSYRGGEQYF. The DNA of the CDR3 is TGTGCCAGCAGTTATCGTGGAGGTGAGCAGTACTTC.

This clonotype occurred many times. The chain uses TRBV5-1 and TRBJ1-3; the D is unclear. CDR1 and CDR2 (germline): SGHRS, YFSETQ. This CDR3 has 13 amino acids. The V gene lost 3 bases and the J gene lost 0 bases, with 4 bases spanning the gap. The CDR3 region has the DNA TGCGCCAGCAGCTGGGACTCTGGAAACACCATATATTTT. It is translated as CASSWDSGNTIYF. The full variable domain, in which reference TRBV5-1 and TRBJ1-3 provide the parts outside the CDR3, is KAGVTQTPRYLIKTRGQQVTLSCSPISGHRSVSWYQQTPGQGLQFLFEYFSETQRNKGNFPGRFSGRQFSNSRSEMNVSTLELGDSALYLCASSWDSGNTIYFGEGSWLTVV.